Below are 16 T cell receptor beta chains sequenced from a single sample in a study of cytomegalovirus exposure and HLA in healthy donors. The study ran its PCR with 60 Vbeta and 13 Jbeta primers. Some clones are missing from TCRdb's copy, which holds only in-frame ones; the method was immunoSEQ multiplex PCR. The table shows about 120,000 clones, with 65% to 80% occurring only once. Input material: PBMCs. All receptors derive from a female donor in good health and CMV-seronegative.

This clone was seen only once. The chain uses TRBV6-1 and TRBJ2-5; TRBD1 aligns across 10 bases. V lost 6 bases to trimming and J lost 5 bases; unmatched junction nucleotides: 9. Germline V lookup: CDR1 MNHNS, CDR2 SASEGT. The CDR3 covers 15 residues. CDR3: CASSDDRGRGETQYF. As DNA, the CDR3 is TGTGCCAGCAGCGATGACAGGGGGCGGGGGGAGACCCAGTACTTC.

V gene TRBV5-6 combines with J gene TRBJ2-5; TRBD1 aligns across 10 bases. Per the germline V gene, CDR1 is SGHDT and CDR2 is YYEEEE. After removal of 4 bases from V and 5 bases from J, the junction contained 8 bases not matched to a gene. The CDR3 contains 15 residues. Here the CDR3 reads CASSTGQGVWETQYF. The CDR3 DNA reads as TGTGCCAGCAGCACCGGACAGGGGGTATGGGAGACCCAGTACTTC. Full variable domain (outside the CDR3, taken from reference TRBV5-6 and TRBJ2-5): DAGVTQSPTHLIKTRGQQVTLRCSPKSGHDTVSWYQQALGQGPQFIFQYYEEEERQRGNFPDRFSGHQFPNYSSELNVNALLLGDSALYLCASSTGQGVWETQYFGPGTRLLVL.

This chain uses TRBV6-1 with TRBJ1-5, with D tentatively TRBD1 (6 bases). Trimming cost V 5 bases and J 4 bases, with 9 bases left between them. The CDR3 contains 13 residues. Germline values: CDR1 MNHNS, CDR2 SASEGT. The CDR3 coding sequence is TGTGCCAGCAGTCCTGACAGGAATCAGCCCCAGCATTTT. Its protein is CASSPDRNQPQHF.

The chain carries TRBV6-1 and TRBJ1-2, with TRBD1 matching over 11 bases. The CDR3 is 17 residues long. Per germline, CDR1 MNHNS and CDR2 SASEGT. The J segment lost 7 bases and the V segment lost 0 bases, leaving 10 bases of the junction unmatched. The DNA of the CDR3 is TGTGCCAGCAGTGAAGCTGGACAGGGGGCAAGGGGGGCTGGCTACACCTTC. The encoded protein is CASSEAGQGARGAGYTF.

V gene TRBV5-5 combines with J gene TRBJ2-2, with 7 bases identical to TRBD2. The germline V gene has CDR1 SGHKS and CDR2 YYEKEE (reference sequence). This CDR3 comprises 15 residues. V shed 2 bases, J shed 3 bases, and the junction held 4 bases outside the gene matches. The CDR3 spells CASSFPAGDTGELFF. CDR3 coding DNA: TGTGCCAGCAGCTTTCCGGCGGGGGACACCGGGGAGCTGTTTTTT.

The chain recombines TRBV9 with TRBJ1-6, with D uncertain. This CDR3 is built from 14 residues. The germline gives CDR1 SGDLS, CDR2 YYNGEE. The germline V and J ends were trimmed by 0 bases and 12 bases, with 13 bases remaining between them. The DNA of the CDR3 is TGTGCCAGCAGCGTAGGCGGCTTCGGGGAACCCCTCCACTTT. Amino acids: CASSVGGFGEPLHF.

J is TRBJ2-1 and V is TRBV29-1; a weak D match, TRBD2 (6 bases). The CDR3 has 15 residues. V gave up 4 bases and J gave up 10 bases, with 23 bases separating them. Germline CDR1 reads SQVTM; CDR2 reads ANQGSEA. The chain's CDR3 is CSVGSGDAPKGEQFF. DNA of the CDR3: TGCAGCGTTGGGTCGGGAGACGCTCCGAAGGGGGAGCAGTTCTTC.

This clone was seen only a few times. This chain links TRBV2 with TRBJ2-5; D remains unclear. V was shortened by 6 bases and J by 2 bases, with 16 bases between the two germline ends. Germline lookup yields CDR1 SNHLY and CDR2 FYNNEI. CDR3 length equals 15 residues. CDR3 loop: CASRASLSSQETQYF. The CDR3 region has the DNA TGTGCCAGCAGAGCCAGCCTTAGCAGTCAAGAGACCCAGTACTTC. Full variable domain (remainder filled in from reference TRBV2 and TRBJ2-5): EPEVTQTPSHQVTQMGQEVILRCVPISNHLYFYWYRQILGQKVEFLVSFYNNEISEKSEIFDDQFSVERPDGSNFTLKIRSTKLEDSAMYFCASRASLSSQETQYFGPGTRLLVL.

This clone was found once. CDR3 amino acids: CASSSPGQGGEQYF. CDR3 coding DNA: TGTGCCAGCAGCTCCCCCGGACAGGGGGGCGAGCAGTACTTC. The chain couples TRBV5-4 to TRBJ2-7; TRBD1 matches 10 bases. In germline, CDR1 is SGHNT, CDR2 YYREEE (reference sequence). With 3 bases clipped from V and 6 bases from J, the junction kept 6 bases outside the gene matches. The CDR3 is made up of 14 amino acids.

The sample holds a few counts of this clone. The chain uses TRBV7-9 and TRBJ2-7; D is unresolved. Looked up from germline, CDR1 is SEHNR and CDR2 is FQNEAQ (reference sequence). V gave up 5 bases and J gave up 3 bases, with 5 bases separating them. CDR3 size: 11 residues. This chain's CDR3 is CASSPNYEQYF. In DNA, the CDR3 is TGTGCCAGCAGCCCTAACTACGAGCAGTACTTC.

The V and J genes are TRBV7-8 and TRBJ2-7, with a possible D match to TRBD2 (5 bases). Germline CDR1 SGHVS, CDR2 FQNEAQ. V gave up 0 bases and J gave up 7 bases, with 13 bases separating them. CDR3 length: 14 residues. The CDR3 sequence is CASSLAGVSEEQYF. The CDR3 nucleotides are TGTGCCAGCAGCTTAGCCGGGGTGAGTGAAGAGCAGTACTTC. Combining the CDR3 with reference TRBV7-8 and TRBJ2-7 gives the whole variable domain GAGVSQSPRYKVAKRGQDVALRCDPISGHVSLFWYQQALGQGPEFLTYFQNEAQLDKSGLPSDRFFAERPEGSVSTLKIQRTQQEDSAVYLCASSLAGVSEEQYFGPGTRLTVT.

The CDR3 spells CASSPRDNSGNTIYF. The CDR3 coding sequence is TGCGCCAGCAGCCCACGGGACAACTCTGGAAACACCATATATTTT. The chain combines TRBV5-1 with TRBJ1-3; D might be TRBD1 (6 bases). Per germline, CDR1 SGHRS and CDR2 YFSETQ. This CDR3 comprises 15 residues. Trimming left V 4 bases short and J 0 bases short, with 11 bases between.

The J gene is TRBJ2-2, the V gene TRBV11-2; unclear D gene. The CDR3 is 11 residues long. Trimming removed 7 bases from V and 6 bases from J, with 6 bases in between. The germline gives CDR1 SGHAT, CDR2 FQNNGV. The CDR3 DNA is TGTGCCAGCACCGGTCCCGGGGAGCTGTTTTTT. This sequence encodes CASTGPGELFF.

The chain has TRBV29-1 and TRBJ2-7, with D perhaps TRBD1 (5 bases). This CDR3 has 16 amino acids. CDR1 is SQVTM, CDR2 ANQGSEA, per germline. V shed 0 bases and J shed 2 bases, with 17 bases lying between them. The CDR3 sequence is CSVEDRGKGLTYEQYF. The CDR3 bases are TGCAGCGTTGAAGATCGAGGAAAGGGGCTAACCTACGAGCAGTACTTC.

J is TRBJ2-2 and V is TRBV19; possibly TRBD1 for D (6 bases). V was cut by 5 bases and J by 4 bases, with 14 bases left in between. Per the germline V gene, CDR1 is LNHDA and CDR2 is SQIVND (reference sequence). The CDR3 runs to 15 residues. The CDR3 spells CASSRDRSGTGELFF. The CDR3 nucleotides read TGTGCCAGTAGTCGAGACAGGTCGGGCACCGGGGAGCTGTTTTTT.

In DNA form, the CDR3 reads TGTGCCAGCAGCTTCGGAGGGGGCGCGAACACTGAAGCTTTCTTT. Translating gives CASSFGGGANTEAFF. The chain couples TRBV5-6 to TRBJ1-1; TRBD1 agrees at 7 bases. The CDR3 length is 15 residues. V shed 2 bases, J shed 1 base, and the junction held 5 bases outside the gene matches. Looked up from germline, CDR1 is SGHDT and CDR2 is YYEEEE.